This T cell receptor beta chain comes out of a study of blood T cell repertoires in COVID-19 (TCRdb year 2020). Notes on the research overall: ImmuneRACE Cohort 3 recovered participants were defined by two consecutive negative NP/OP PCR tests, healthcare professional clearance, or symptom resolution. The collaborator samples originated in the United States, Italy and Spain and spanned the acute and convalescent phases of COVID-19. The material from the prospective study consisted of cDNA or gDNA derived from T cells, B-cell-depleted T cells, or PBMCs. Deeply sampled blood TCRbeta repertoires from subjects exposed to, actively infected with, or recovered from COVID-19 were included in the dataset. The repertoires were released in a freely available public database meant as a resource for research on the immune response to SARS-CoV-2. Samples were obtained from the ongoing ImmuneRACE study (first 160 participants) and from about 1,300 subjects provided by 6 global collaborators. The sample metadata nearly always contained a de-identified subject ID, COVID-19 status, age in years and sex. Where available, HLA class I and class II types were taken from metadata supplied by the sample provider and were not determined by assay-based typing.

The germline V gene supplies CDR1 SGHVS and CDR2 FQNEAQ. V was cut back by 2 bases and J by 5 bases, leaving a gap of 15 bases between them. From the cysteine through the phenylalanine, the CDR3 covers 15 amino acids. The retained sequence is limited to the CDR3, 45 bases, with the frame set at the first base. With respect to this clone: Its antigen specificity is not known. Base-call qualities are not available, and no considerably larger clone is one nucleotide away.

TCRbeta CDR3 regions were amplified from genomic DNA by means of the immunoSEQ Assay, a bias-controlled multiplex PCR. The published analysis was carried out like this. The number of nucleated cells in each sample was estimated by amplification of reference gene primers within the assay. To quantify the absolute abundance of each unique TCRbeta CDR3 rearrangement, sequence reads were collapsed and filtered. For each sample, productive Simpson clonality was calculated by taking the square root of Simpson's diversity index across productive rearrangements. TCRdb re-hosts the immuneACCESS table, in-frame sequences only. Its copies lack some clones; in the studies checked, an unresolved V gene accounts for under half of them, and the cause for the rest is not known. That table furnishes V, J and clone size, whereas the DNA furnished D and trimming. The table for this sample lists about 150,000 clones; less than 80% of them were counted only once. The ten largest make up 15% to 20% of the sample.

Enrolling through a virtual design, the prospective study's participants ranged in age from about 18 to 100 years and lived across roughly 23 United States geographic areas. In the prospective study, cohorts were assigned on the basis of participant-reported clinical history obtained from a screening survey and a study questionnaire. In the prospective study, whole blood, serum and a nasopharyngeal or oropharyngeal swab were collected from each participant by mobile phlebotomists. Additional blood draws and questionnaires over an approximately 2-month period could optionally be provided by prospective study participants. Blood samples from the prospective study were shipped frozen or at room temperature prior to DNA extraction. General findings and caveats noted by the study authors: The amount of clinical and demographic metadata varied by source and participant and was provided uncurated.

The origin of this receptor is a woman aged 70-85 years in a cohort exposed to, infected with or recovered from COVID-19 (not recorded which). Sequencing was carried out using PBMCs or T cells enriched from blood (not recorded which). The chain is assembled from TRBV7-8 and TRBJ1-2, with the D gene uncertain. The CDR3 reads as follows: CASSLSGRIRYGYTF. The nucleotide sequence is TGTGCCAGCAGCTTAAGTGGGAGGATAAGATATGGCTACACCTTC.